The present T cell receptor (beta chain) was sequenced within a study of human T cells and chemical hapten exposure. Whole-study findings and limits: No shift was seen in TCRs above 1 in 1000 frequency with DPC sensitization.

Time point described: healthy volunteer bleed at 2 weeks. The template was total RNA from unfractionated whole blood. Details on this clonotype: Its target is not known.

Separate cDNA molecules received unique molecular identifiers, which the library attached to them. MiXCR was run by TCRdb on the RACE reads, yielding one entry per CDR3 protein. Of around 130,000 distinct CDR3 sequences listed, approximately 9.1% are singletons. The trim removed 5 bases at V and 7 bases at J, leaving 11 bases unmatched. This CDR3 has 17 amino acids. The chain employs TRBV12-3 or TRBV12-4 and TRBJ2-1; 13 nucleotides line up with TRBD2. The sample comprised whole blood. This clonotype originated in a male donor in good health. Some clones in this sample may be carry-over from other donors' samples. The CDR3 is CASSQTRLAGGDNEQFF. CDR3 nucleotide sequence: TGTGCCAGCAGTCAAACCCGACTAGCGGGGGGAGATAATGAGCAGTTCTTC.